This T cell receptor (beta chain) was obtained from a study of blood T cell repertoires in COVID-19. Study-wide background: COVID-19 samples from acute and convalescent phases originated in the United States, Italy and Spain.

This CDR3 contains 15 residues. Germline V CDR1 and CDR2: SGHNT, YENEEA. Trimming took off 4 bases at V and 3 bases at J, with 15 bases between the two ends. Authors' processing steps: Estimated nucleated cell counts came from reference gene primer amplification. This table comes from immunoSEQ multiplex PCR, and its TCRdb copy is limited to in-frame clones, with some not included. V, J and clone size derive from that table, while D and trimming were established from the DNA sequence. The sample lists fewer than 200,000 clones, roughly 89% occurring once. The receptor comes from a woman aged 60 to 75 who had recovered from COVID-19. The specimen sequenced was peripheral blood. V is TRBV11-3 and J is TRBJ2-5, with D possibly TRBD1 on 6 matching bases. CDR3 sequence: CASSSPFEGEETQYF. In DNA, the CDR3 is TGTGCCAGCAGCTCCCCGTTTGAGGGGGAAGAGACCCAGTACTTC.